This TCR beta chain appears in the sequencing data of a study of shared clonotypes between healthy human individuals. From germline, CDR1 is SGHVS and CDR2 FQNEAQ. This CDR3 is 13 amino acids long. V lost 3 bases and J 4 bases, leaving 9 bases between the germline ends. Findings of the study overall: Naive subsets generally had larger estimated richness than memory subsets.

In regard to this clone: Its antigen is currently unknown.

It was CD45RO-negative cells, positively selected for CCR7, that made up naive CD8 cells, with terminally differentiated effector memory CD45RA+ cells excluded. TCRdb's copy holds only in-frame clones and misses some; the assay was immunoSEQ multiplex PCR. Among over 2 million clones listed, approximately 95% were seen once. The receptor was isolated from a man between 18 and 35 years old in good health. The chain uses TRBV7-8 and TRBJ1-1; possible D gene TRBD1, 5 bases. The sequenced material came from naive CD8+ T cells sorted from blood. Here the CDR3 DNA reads TGTGCCAGCAGCTTGGGGGGTATCACTGAAGCTTTCTTT. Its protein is CASSLGGITEAFF.